This T cell receptor (beta chain) emerged from a study of blood T cell repertoires in COVID-19. Study details: Acute and convalescent COVID-19 specimens originated in the United States, Italy and Spain. Nucleic acid was either cDNA or gDNA, and it came from T cells, B-cell-depleted T cells, or PBMCs.

Methods used by the authors: Amplification of reference gene primers was used by the study to estimate nucleated cell counts. Libraries were prepared by immunoSEQ multiplex PCR; TCRdb keeps only in-frame clonotypes and omits some of them. The V and J calls and clone size come from that table; D and trimming were worked out from the DNA. The sample lists 55,000 or so clones; approximately 90% were seen once. Germline assignment: CDR1 SNHLY and CDR2 FYNNEI. J was trimmed by 4 bases and V by 6 bases; bases with no gene match: 13. CDR3 length: 17 amino acids. The chain recombines TRBV2 with TRBJ2-5; 11 nucleotides agree with TRBD2. Sequenced sample: peripheral blood. The source of this sequence is a man aged 40-49 years with acute or convalescent COVID-19. The CDR3 coding sequence is TGTGCCAGCAGCGCGGGACTAGCGGCCACCATAAGAGAGACCCAGTACTTC. Amino acids: CASSAGLAATIRETQYF. Using reference TRBV2 and TRBJ2-5 for the parts outside the CDR3, the full variable domain is EPEVTQTPSHQVTQMGQEVILRCVPISNHLYFYWYRQILGQKVEFLVSFYNNEISEKSEIFDDQFSVERPDGSNFTLKIRSTKLEDSAMYFCASSAGLAATIRETQYFGPGTRLLVL.